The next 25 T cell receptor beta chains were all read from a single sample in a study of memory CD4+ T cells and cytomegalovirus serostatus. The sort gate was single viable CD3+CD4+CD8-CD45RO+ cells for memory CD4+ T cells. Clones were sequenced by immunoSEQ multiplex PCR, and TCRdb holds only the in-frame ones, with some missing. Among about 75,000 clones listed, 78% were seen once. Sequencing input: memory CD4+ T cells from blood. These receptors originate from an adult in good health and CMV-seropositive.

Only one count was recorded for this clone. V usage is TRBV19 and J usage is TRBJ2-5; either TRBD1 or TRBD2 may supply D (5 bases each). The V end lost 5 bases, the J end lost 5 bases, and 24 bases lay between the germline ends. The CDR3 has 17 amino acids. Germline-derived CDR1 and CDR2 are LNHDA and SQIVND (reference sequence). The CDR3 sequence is CASSGGRGIGLGETQYF. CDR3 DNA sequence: TGTGCCAGTAGTGGGGGTCGGGGAATAGGATTAGGGGAGACCCAGTACTTC.

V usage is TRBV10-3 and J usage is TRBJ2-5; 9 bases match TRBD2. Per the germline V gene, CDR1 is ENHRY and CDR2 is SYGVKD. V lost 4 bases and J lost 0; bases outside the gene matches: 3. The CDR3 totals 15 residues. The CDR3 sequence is CAISGTSAHQETQYF. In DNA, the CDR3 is TGTGCCATCAGTGGGACTAGCGCACACCAAGAGACCCAGTACTTC.

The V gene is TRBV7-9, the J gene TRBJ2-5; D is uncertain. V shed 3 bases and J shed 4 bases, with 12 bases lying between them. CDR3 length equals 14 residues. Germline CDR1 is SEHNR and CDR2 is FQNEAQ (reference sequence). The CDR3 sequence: CASSFLGQVETQYF. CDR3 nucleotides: TGTGCCAGCAGCTTCCTCGGTCAGGTAGAGACCCAGTACTTC.

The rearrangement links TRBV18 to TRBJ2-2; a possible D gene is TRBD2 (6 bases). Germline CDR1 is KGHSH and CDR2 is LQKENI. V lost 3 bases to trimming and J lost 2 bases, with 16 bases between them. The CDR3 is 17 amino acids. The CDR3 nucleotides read TGTGCCAGCTCACCGGAGCGGGCGCTTGCTAACACCGGGGAGCTGTTTTTT. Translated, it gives CASSPERALANTGELFF.

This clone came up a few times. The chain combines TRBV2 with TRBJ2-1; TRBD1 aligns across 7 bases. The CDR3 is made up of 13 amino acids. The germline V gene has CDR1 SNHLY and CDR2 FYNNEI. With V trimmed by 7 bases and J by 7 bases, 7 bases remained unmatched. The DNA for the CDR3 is TGTGCCAGCACCTGGGACAGTCGAAATGAGCAGTTCTTC. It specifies CASTWDSRNEQFF.

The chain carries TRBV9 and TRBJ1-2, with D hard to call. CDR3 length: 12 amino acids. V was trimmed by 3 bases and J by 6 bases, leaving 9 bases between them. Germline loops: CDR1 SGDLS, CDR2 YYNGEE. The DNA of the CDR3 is TGTGCCAGCAGCGCCGACCTGGATGGCTACACCTTC. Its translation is CASSADLDGYTF.

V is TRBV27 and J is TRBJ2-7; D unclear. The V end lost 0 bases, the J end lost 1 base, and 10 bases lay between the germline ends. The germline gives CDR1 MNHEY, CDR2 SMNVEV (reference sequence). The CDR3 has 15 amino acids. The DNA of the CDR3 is TGTGCCAGCAGTTTATCTGCCTGGGGTTCCTACGAGCAGTACTTC. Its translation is CASSLSAWGSYEQYF.

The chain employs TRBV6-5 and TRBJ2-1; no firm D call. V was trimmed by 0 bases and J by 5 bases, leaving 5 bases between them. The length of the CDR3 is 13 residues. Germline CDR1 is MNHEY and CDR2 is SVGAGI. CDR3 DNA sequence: TGTGCCAGCAGTTACTCGCAGGACAATGAGCAGTTCTTC. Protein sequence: CASSYSQDNEQFF.

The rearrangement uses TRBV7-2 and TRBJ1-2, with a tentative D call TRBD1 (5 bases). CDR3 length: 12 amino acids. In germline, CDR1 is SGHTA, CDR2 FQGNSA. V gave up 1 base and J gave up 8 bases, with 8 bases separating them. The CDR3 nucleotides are TGTGCCAGCAGCTTAGTTCGGGACGGCTACACCTTC. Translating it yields CASSLVRDGYTF.

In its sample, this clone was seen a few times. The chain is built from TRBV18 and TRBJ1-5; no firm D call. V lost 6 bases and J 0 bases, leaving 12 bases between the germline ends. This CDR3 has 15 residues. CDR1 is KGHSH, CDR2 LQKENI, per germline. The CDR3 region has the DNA TGTGCCAGCTCGCCTACAGCTTATAGCAATCAGCCCCAGCATTTT. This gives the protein CASSPTAYSNQPQHF.

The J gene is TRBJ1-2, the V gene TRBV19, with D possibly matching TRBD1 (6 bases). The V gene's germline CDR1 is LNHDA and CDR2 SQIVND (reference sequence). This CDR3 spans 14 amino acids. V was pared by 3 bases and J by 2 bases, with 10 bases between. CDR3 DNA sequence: TGTGCCAGTAGTATCCCCGGACAGAACTATGGCTACACCTTC. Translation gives CASSIPGQNYGYTF.

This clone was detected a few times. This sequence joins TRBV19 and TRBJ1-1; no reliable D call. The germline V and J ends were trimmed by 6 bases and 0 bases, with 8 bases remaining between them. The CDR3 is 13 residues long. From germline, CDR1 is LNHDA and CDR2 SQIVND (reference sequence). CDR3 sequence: CASSSWLNTEAFF. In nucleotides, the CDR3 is TGTGCCAGTAGCTCTTGGTTGAACACTGAAGCTTTCTTT.

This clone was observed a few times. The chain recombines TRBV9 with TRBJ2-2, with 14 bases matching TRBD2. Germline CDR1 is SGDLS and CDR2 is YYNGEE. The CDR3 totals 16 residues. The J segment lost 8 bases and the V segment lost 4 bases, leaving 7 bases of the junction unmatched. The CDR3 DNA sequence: TGTGCCAGCAGCCAAGGGACTAGCGGGAGTATTGGGGAGCTGTTTTTT. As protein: CASSQGTSGSIGELFF.

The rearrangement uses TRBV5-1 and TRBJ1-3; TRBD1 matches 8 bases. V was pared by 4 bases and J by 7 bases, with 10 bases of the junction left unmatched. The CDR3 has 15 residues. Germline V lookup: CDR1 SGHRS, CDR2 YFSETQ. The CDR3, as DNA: TGCGCCAGCAGCCGCACCGACAGGGGACAGAACACCATATATTTT. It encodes CASSRTDRGQNTIYF.

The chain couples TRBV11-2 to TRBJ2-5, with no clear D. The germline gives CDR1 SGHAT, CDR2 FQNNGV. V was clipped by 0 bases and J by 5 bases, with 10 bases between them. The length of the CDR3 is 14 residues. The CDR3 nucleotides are TGTGCCAGCAGCTTAGATCCCGCGTACGAGACCCAGTACTTC. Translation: CASSLDPAYETQYF. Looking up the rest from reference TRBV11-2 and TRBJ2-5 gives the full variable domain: EAGVAQSPRYKIIEKRQSVAFWCNPISGHATLYWYQQILGQGPKLLIQFQNNGVVDDSQLPKDRFSAERLKGVDSTLKIQPAKLEDSAVYLCASSLDPAYETQYFGPGTRLLVL.

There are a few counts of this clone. The CDR3 DNA sequence: TGTGCCAGCAGCTTGGGGCTAGCGGGAGGTCCAGAGCAGTACGTC. This sequence encodes CASSLGLAGGPEQYV. The J gene is TRBJ2-7, the V gene TRBV5-5, with 11 bases that match TRBD2. CDR1 is SGHKS, CDR2 YYEKEE, per germline (reference sequence). This CDR3 spans 15 amino acids. Trimming at V came to 0 bases and at J to 7 bases, leaving 6 bases not matched to a gene.

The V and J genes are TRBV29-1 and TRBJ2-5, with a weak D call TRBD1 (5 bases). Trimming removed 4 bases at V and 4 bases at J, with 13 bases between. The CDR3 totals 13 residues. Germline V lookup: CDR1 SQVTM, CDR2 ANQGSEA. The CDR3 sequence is CSVGAGFLETQYF. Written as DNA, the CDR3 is TGCAGCGTTGGGGCAGGGTTTCTAGAGACCCAGTACTTC.

In DNA form, the CDR3 reads TGTGCCTGGAGTGTGGCAAGGGATTCACCCCTCCACTTT. It is translated as CAWSVARDSPLHF. The chain carries TRBV30 and TRBJ1-6; D gene uncertain. The CDR3 is made up of 13 amino acids. The V end lost 0 bases, the J end lost 8 bases, and 8 bases lay between the germline ends. Germline CDR1 reads GTSNPN; CDR2 reads SVGIG (reference sequence).

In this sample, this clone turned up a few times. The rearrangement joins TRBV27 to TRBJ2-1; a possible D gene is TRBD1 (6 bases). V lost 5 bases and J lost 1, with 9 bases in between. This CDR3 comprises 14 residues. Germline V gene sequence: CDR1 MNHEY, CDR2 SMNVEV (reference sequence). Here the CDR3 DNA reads TGTGCCAGCAGTCCCAGGGGATCCTACAATGAGCAGTTCTTC. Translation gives CASSPRGSYNEQFF.

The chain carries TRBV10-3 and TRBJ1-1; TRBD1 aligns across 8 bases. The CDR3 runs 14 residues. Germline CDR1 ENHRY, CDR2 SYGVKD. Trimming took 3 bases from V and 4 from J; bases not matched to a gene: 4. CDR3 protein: CAISDDRGGTEAFF. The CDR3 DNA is TGTGCCATCAGTGATGACAGGGGAGGCACTGAAGCTTTCTTT.

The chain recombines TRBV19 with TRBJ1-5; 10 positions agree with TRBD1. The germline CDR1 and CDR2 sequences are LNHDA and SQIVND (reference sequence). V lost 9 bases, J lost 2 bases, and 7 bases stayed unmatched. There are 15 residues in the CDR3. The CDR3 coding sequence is TGTGCCAGCCGACAGGGGGCTAGGGGCAATCAGCCCCAGCATTTT. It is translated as CASRQGARGNQPQHF.

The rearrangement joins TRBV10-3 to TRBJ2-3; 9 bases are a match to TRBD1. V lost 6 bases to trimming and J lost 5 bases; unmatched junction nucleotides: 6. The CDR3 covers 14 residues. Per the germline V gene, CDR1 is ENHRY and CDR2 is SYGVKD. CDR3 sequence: CAISLTGGGDTQYF. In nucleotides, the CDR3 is TGTGCCATCAGCCTGACAGGGGGTGGAGATACGCAGTATTTT.

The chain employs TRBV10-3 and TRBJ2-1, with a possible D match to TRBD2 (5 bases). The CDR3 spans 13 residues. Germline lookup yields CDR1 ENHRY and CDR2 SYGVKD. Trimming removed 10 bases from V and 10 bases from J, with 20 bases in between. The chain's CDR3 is CATNLAGVNEQFF. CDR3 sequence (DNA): TGTGCCACCAATCTAGCAGGAGTAAACGAGCAGTTCTTC.

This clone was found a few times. The CDR3 DNA reads as TGCGCCAGCAGCCAAGCCGTTTCGGGGGATACGCAGTATTTT. Residues: CASSQAVSGDTQYF. The chain employs TRBV4-3 and TRBJ2-3; tentative D call: TRBD2 (5 bases). The CDR3 spans 14 residues. CDR1 LGHNA and CDR2 YSLEER come from the germline V gene. Trimming pared 1 base from V and 6 bases from J, leaving 11 bases between.

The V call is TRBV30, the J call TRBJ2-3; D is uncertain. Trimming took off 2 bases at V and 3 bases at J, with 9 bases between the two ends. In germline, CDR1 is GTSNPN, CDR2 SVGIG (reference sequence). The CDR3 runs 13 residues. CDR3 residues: CAWSPRRTDTQYF. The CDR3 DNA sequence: TGTGCCTGGAGTCCTAGACGGACAGATACGCAGTATTTT.